The source of this TCR beta chain is a study of blood T cell repertoires in COVID-19. Study in general: The United States, Italy and Spain supplied acute and convalescent COVID-19 samples. PBMCs, B-cell-depleted T cells, or T cells were the source of the cDNA or gDNA that made up the material.

In the original workflow: Amplifying reference gene primers gave estimates of nucleated cell counts. Sequenced by immunoSEQ multiplex PCR; TCRdb stores in-frame clones only, minus some. V, J and clone size are those of that table, while D and trimming were read from the DNA. The repertoire holds under 100,000 clones, with approximately 84% as singletons. This clone has only one observation. The clonotype originates from a man older than 75 with active or convalescent COVID-19. The source material was peripheral blood.

The CDR3 DNA reads TGTGCCAGCAGCCATGCCTCCGGGACAGGGGGTGAGCAGTTCTTC. Encoded protein: CASSHASGTGGEQFF. The chain couples TRBV3-1 (or the pseudogene TRBV3-2) to TRBJ2-1; TRBD1 aligns across 11 bases. Germline V gene sequence: CDR1 LGHDT, CDR2 YNNKEL (reference sequence). This CDR3 is built from 15 residues. The V gene end was trimmed by 3 bases and the J gene end by 9 bases; junction bases not matched to a gene: 7.